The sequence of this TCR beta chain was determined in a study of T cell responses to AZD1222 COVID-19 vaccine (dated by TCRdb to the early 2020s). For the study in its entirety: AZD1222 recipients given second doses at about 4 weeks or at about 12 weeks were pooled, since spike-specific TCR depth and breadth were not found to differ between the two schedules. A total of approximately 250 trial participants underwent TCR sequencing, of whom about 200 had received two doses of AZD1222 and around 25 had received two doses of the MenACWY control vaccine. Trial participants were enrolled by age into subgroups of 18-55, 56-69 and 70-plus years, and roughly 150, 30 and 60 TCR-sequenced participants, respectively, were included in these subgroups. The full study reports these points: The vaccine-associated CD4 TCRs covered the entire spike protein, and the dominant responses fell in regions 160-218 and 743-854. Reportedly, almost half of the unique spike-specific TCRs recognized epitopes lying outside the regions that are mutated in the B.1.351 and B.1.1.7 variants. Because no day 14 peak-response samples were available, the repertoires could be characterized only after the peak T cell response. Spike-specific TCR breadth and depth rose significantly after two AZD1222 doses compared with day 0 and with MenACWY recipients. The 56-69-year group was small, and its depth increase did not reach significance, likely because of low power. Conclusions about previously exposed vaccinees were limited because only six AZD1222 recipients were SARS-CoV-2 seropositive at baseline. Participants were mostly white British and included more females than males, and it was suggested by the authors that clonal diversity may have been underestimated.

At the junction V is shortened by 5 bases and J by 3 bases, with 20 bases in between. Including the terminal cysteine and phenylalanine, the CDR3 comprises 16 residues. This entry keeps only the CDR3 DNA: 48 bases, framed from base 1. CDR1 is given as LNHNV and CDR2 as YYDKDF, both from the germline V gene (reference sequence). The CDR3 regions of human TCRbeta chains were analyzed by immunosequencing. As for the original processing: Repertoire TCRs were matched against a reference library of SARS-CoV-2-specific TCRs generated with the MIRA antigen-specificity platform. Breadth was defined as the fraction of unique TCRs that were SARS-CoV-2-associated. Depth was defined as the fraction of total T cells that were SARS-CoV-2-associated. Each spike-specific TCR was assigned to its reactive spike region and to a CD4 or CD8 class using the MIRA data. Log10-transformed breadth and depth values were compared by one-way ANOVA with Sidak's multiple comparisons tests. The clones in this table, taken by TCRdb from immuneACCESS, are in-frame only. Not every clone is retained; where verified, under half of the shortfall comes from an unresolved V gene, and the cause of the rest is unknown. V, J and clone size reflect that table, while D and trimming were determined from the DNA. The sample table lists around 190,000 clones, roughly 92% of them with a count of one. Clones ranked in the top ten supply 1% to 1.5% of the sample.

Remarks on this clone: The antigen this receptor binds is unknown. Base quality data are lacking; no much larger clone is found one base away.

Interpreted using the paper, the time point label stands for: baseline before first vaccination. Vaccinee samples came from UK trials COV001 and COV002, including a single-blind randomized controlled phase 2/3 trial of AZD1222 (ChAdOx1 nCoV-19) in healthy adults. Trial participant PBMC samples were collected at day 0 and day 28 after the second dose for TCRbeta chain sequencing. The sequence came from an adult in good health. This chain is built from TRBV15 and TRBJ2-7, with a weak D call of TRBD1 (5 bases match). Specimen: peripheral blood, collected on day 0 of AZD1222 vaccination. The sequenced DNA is TGTGCCACCAGCCCACGGTGGCCAGGGCGTTTCTACGAGCAGTACTTC. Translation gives CATSPRWPGRFYEQYF.